Detailed here is one TCR beta chain. Participants in the exposed group had met a COVID-19 case in the 2 weeks before joining the study. Trimming stripped 5 bases from V and 2 bases from J, with 7 bases between. This CDR3 has 12 residues. Germline CDR1 and CDR2: MDHEN and SYDVKM. Here immunoSEQ multiplex PCR was the method, and the copy in TCRdb shows in-frame clones only, minus some. Of 190,000 or so clones listed, 70% to 90% are singletons. The source of the sample is a study of blood T cell repertoires in COVID-19. Study at large: Nucleic acid was either cDNA or gDNA, and it came from T cells, B-cell-depleted T cells, or PBMCs.

The V call is TRBV28, the J call TRBJ2-7; D gene uncertain. The TCR sequence derives from a woman aged 30 to 39 who had been exposed to COVID-19. Sequencing was done on a sample of PBMCs or T cells enriched from blood (not recorded which). The CDR3 DNA reads TGTGCCAGCAGTAGCTCCACCTACGAGCAGTACTTC. Translating gives CASSSSTYEQYF.